These 21 T cell receptor beta chains share one sample of origin, sequenced in a study of T cell clonality in common variable immunodeficiency. The repertoire was sequenced with immunoSEQ multiplex PCR; TCRdb's copy has only in-frame clones and lacks some. The record shows fewer than 75,000 clones for this sample, with no singletons present. Sequenced material: peripheral blood mononuclear cells. The receptors come from a person aged 18 to 75 in good health.

This clone was counted many times. Read sequence stops 3 residues before the CDR3 end, and the germline J gene provides the missing end. The rearrangement uses TRBV7-3 and TRBJ2-6; no firm D call. Germline V CDR1 and CDR2: SGHTA, FQGTGA. CDR3 size: 17 residues. Between the trimmed V and J ends, which lost 6 bases and 0 bases, there was a span of 15 bases. CDR3: CASSSYPHSSGANVLTF. Partial CDR3 DNA: TGTGCCAGCAGTTCCTATCCCCATTCCTCTGGGGCCAACGTC.

This clone was seen ten or more times. Partial CDR3 DNA: TGTGCCAGCACCGGTCCTAGCTCCTACGAG. It translates to CASTGPSSYE. The whole CDR3 protein is CASTGPSSYEQYF. The chain employs TRBV5-4 and TRBJ2-7; D gene unclear. With the read ending 3 residues before the CDR3 end, the germline J gene is used to fill in that end. The CDR3 has 13 residues. Germline loops: CDR1 SGHNT, CDR2 YYREEE (reference sequence). Trimming pared 6 bases from V and 0 bases from J, leaving 10 bases between.

The sample holds many counts of this clone. The sequenced fragment ends 3 residues before the CDR3 boundary, so the rest is inferred from the germline J gene. The rearrangement links TRBV6-2 or TRBV6-3 to TRBJ2-1; D ambiguous. Germline V gives CDR1 MNHEY, CDR2 SVGEGT. The CDR3 length is 14 residues. Trimming left V 0 bases short and J 5 bases short, with 8 bases between. This CDR3 is CASSYSRLDNEQFF. CDR3 DNA, as far as it was read: TGTGCCAGCAGTTACTCGCGCCTGGACAATGAG.

This clone was seen many times. The read comes to an end 3 residues before the CDR3 does, leaving the germline J gene to fill in the end. This chain uses TRBV7-2 with TRBJ2-2, with D possibly TRBD2 on 5 matching bases. Trimming pared 7 bases from V and 4 bases from J, leaving 10 bases between. Germline V lookup: CDR1 SGHTA, CDR2 FQGNSA. The CDR3 sequence is 13 residues long. CDR3: CASIPAGTGELFF. CDR3 bases read: TGTGCCAGCATCCCGGCGGGCACCGGGGAG.

This clone appeared many times. CDR3: CSGRRAGRFNTEAFF. The CDR3 DNA, read in part, is TGCAGTGGCCGCCGGGCAGGGAGGTTTAACACTGAA. The chain couples TRBV20-1 to TRBJ1-1; perhaps TRBD1 as D (5 bases). The read terminates 3 residues before the CDR3 end, so the remaining end is supplied by the germline J gene. This CDR3 comprises 15 residues. In germline, CDR1 is DFQATT, CDR2 SNEGSKA (reference sequence). Trimming cost V 7 bases and J 2 bases, with 20 bases left between them.

This clone was detected ten times or more. The read ends 3 residues early relative to the CDR3; the germline J gene fills the gap. This sequence joins TRBV5-6 and TRBJ1-2, with D maybe TRBD1 (5 bases). Trimming cost V 1 base and J 2 bases, with 9 bases left between them. Germline V CDR1 and CDR2: SGHDT, YYEEEE. The CDR3 totals 14 residues. Partial CDR3 DNA: TGTGCCAGCAGCTTGAGGGGCGCCAACTATGGC. Protein: CASSLRGANYG. The CDR3 reads in full as CASSLRGANYGYTF.

This clone has at least ten counts. The read halts 3 residues ahead of the CDR3 end, with the missing end drawn from the germline J gene. The V gene is TRBV5-4, the J gene TRBJ1-1; a possible D gene is TRBD1 (5 bases). V gave up 5 bases and J gave up 4 bases, with 15 bases separating them. Germline assignment: CDR1 SGHNT and CDR2 YYREEE (reference sequence). CDR3 length: 14 amino acids. The part of the CDR3 DNA that was read is TGTGCCAGCAGACCTACAGGTACCGTCACTGAA. Residues: CASRPTGTVTE. Given in full, the CDR3 is CASRPTGTVTEAFF.

In this sample, this clone turned up many times. The read stops 3 residues short of the end of the CDR3; the missing end is completed from the germline J gene. The rearrangement joins TRBV7-3 to TRBJ2-1, with a tentative D call TRBD1 (6 bases). This CDR3 region has 16 residues. Germline CDR1 SGHTA, CDR2 FQGTGA. Trimming stripped 2 bases from V and 8 bases from J, with 19 bases between. The part of the CDR3 DNA that was read is TGTGCCAGCAGCTTAGCTGGCAGGGGACGGTACGATGAG. Translation gives CASSLAGRGRYDE. The CDR3 as a whole reads CASSLAGRGRYDEQFF.

Ten or more counts support this clone. The CDR3 end falls 3 residues outside the read, so it is completed with the germline J gene. This chain uses TRBV20-1 with TRBJ2-1, with no clear D. In germline, CDR1 is DFQATT, CDR2 SNEGSKA (reference sequence). This CDR3 has 14 residues. The V end lost 7 bases, the J end lost 6 bases, and 19 bases lay between the germline ends. The sequenced part of the CDR3 DNA is TGCAGTGTTCGCCCAAGGGTAAGGAGCAATGAG. Protein product: CSVRPRVRSNE. The complete CDR3 reads CSVRPRVRSNEQFF.

This clone came up many times. Read sequence stops 3 residues before the CDR3 end, and the germline J gene provides the missing end. J is TRBJ1-1 and V is TRBV7-6, with D maybe TRBD1 (6 bases). The CDR3 is made up of 15 amino acids. Deletions cut 5 bases from V and 4 bases from J, with 17 bases between. CDR1 and CDR2 from the germline V gene are SGHVS and FNYEAQ. The CDR3 DNA, read in part, is TGTGCCAGCAGCCCGAACAGGGCCCGGGGCACTGAA. It translates to CASSPNRARGTE. From start to end, the CDR3 is CASSPNRARGTEAFF. The full variable domain, rest sourced from reference TRBV7-6 and TRBJ1-1, is GAGVSQSPRYKVTKRGQDVALRCDPISGHVSLYWYRQALGQGPEFLTYFNYEAQQDKSGLPNDRFSAERPEGSISTLTIQRTEQRDSAMYRCASSPNRARGTEAFFGQGTRLTVV.

This clone has ten or more counts. The CDR3 goes on 3 residues after the read ends, and that part is filled in from the germline J gene. This chain links TRBV29-1 with TRBJ2-5; 7 bases are shared with TRBD1. V dropped 5 bases and J dropped 5; count of bases not matched to a gene: 8. The CDR3 consists of 13 residues. Germline V gene data show CDR1 as SQVTM and CDR2 as ANQGSEA. The CDR3 DNA, read in part, is TGCAGCGTTCCCGACAGGGTAGTTGAGACC. Translation: CSVPDRVVET. The CDR3, in full, reads CSVPDRVVETQYF. Filled out from reference TRBV29-1 and TRBJ2-5, the complete variable domain reads SAVISQKPSRDICQRGTSLTIQCQVDSQVTMMFWYRQQPGQSLTLIATANQGSEATYESGFVIDKFPISRPNLTFSTLTVSNMSPEDSSIYLCSVPDRVVETQYFGPGTRLLVL.

This clone was picked up a small number of times. The read is 3 residues too short to cover the CDR3 end, so that end is filled in from the germline J gene. V and J are TRBV10-2 and TRBJ1-1, with TRBD1 as a possible D gene (5 bases). Trimming took off 6 bases at V and 0 bases at J, with 14 bases between the two ends. CDR1 WSHSY and CDR2 SAAADI come from the germline V gene. The CDR3 totals 15 residues. The CDR3 protein is CASSESGLMNTEAFF. CDR3 DNA, as far as it was read: TGCGCCAGCAGCGAATCAGGGCTAATGAACACTGAA.

Ten or more counts support this clone. The CDR3 end falls 3 residues outside the read, so it is completed with the germline J gene. V usage is TRBV18 and J usage is TRBJ2-7, with TRBD1 as a possible D gene (5 bases). CDR3 length equals 17 residues. Trimming took off 2 bases at V and 1 base at J, with 18 bases between the two ends. Per germline, CDR1 KGHSH and CDR2 LQKENI. The DNA read from the CDR3 is TGTGCCAGCTCACCATTCCCCCCCCAGGGAATATCCTACGAG. Amino acid sequence: CASSPFPPQGISYE. The entire CDR3 sequence reads CASSPFPPQGISYEQYF.

This clone was found many times. At one boundary the junction diverges from the germline segment, which might be a read error. The read ends 3 residues shy of where the CDR3 ends; the end is completed using the germline J gene. The chain combines TRBV7-7 with TRBJ2-2; 9 bases are a match to TRBD2. The CDR3 is made up of 18 amino acids. CDR1 and CDR2 (germline): SSHAT, FNYEAQ (reference sequence). Incomplete CDR3 DNA: TGTGCTAGCAGCCCCCTGGGTAGCGGGAGAATTTTCGCCGGGGAG. Its protein product is CASSPLGSGRIFAGE. The CDR3 reads in full as CASSPLGSGRIFAGELFF.

At least ten counts were recorded for this clone. The read is 3 residues too short to cover the CDR3 end, so that end is filled in from the germline J gene. The same CDR3 can be traced to other DNA sequences in this sample. The rearrangement joins TRBV20-1 to TRBJ2-3, with 12 nucleotides matching TRBD2. Germline lookup yields CDR1 DFQATT and CDR2 SNEGSKA (reference sequence). Unmatched junction bases numbered 6, after V lost 6 bases and J lost 2 bases. The CDR3 runs to 15 residues. CDR3 residues: CSALGLAGLTDTQYF. The CDR3 bases that were read are TGCAGTGCCCTTGGACTAGCGGGACTCACAGATACG.

This clone was observed at least ten times. Coverage ceases 3 residues before the CDR3 finishes, and the germline J gene fills in the end. The V call is TRBV2, the J call TRBJ2-1, with 12 nucleotides matching TRBD1. The CDR3 is 15 amino acids. The germline CDR1 and CDR2 sequences are SNHLY and FYNNEI. Trimming removed 2 bases from V and 8 bases from J; junction bases left unmatched: 4. CDR3 region: CASSEPGQGAYEQFF. CDR3 bases read: TGTGCCAGCAGTGAACCGGGACAGGGGGCCTATGAG.

This clone has ten or more counts. Read data end 3 residues before the CDR3 end; the end is taken from the germline J gene. This sequence joins TRBV14 and TRBJ2-3; a weak D match, TRBD1 (5 bases). The CDR3 spans 17 residues. The germline V and J ends were trimmed by 0 bases and 2 bases, with 15 bases remaining between them. Looked up from germline, CDR1 is SGHDN and CDR2 is FVKESK. CDR3: CASSQDTTVTYTDTQYF. The sequenced part of the CDR3 DNA is TGTGCCAGCAGCCAAGATACGACAGTGACATACACAGATACG.

The table lists this clone with many counts. The CDR3 DNA, read in part, is TGTGCCAGTAGTATCCGCCTGTTGGGCCCAGATACG. This gives the protein CASSIRLLGPDT. The whole CDR3 protein reads CASSIRLLGPDTQYF. The chain joins TRBV19 to TRBJ2-3; D is uncertain. The read terminates 3 residues before the CDR3 end, so the remaining end is supplied by the germline J gene. Per germline, CDR1 LNHDA and CDR2 SQIVND (reference sequence). The CDR3 loop spans 15 amino acids. Trimming left V 3 bases short and J 4 bases short, with 14 bases between.

At least ten counts were recorded for this clone. The chain's CDR3 is CASKTSGENNEQFF. The sequenced part of the CDR3 DNA is TGTGCCAGCAAGACTAGCGGGGAAAACAATGAG. V is TRBV13 and J is TRBJ2-1; 11 nucleotides match TRBD2. The CDR3 extends 3 residues past the end of the read, so its final part is completed from the germline J gene. V lost 7 bases and J lost 5; bases outside the gene matches: 4. Germline CDR1 and CDR2: PRHDT and FYEKMQ (reference sequence). CDR3 length: 14 amino acids.

In the case of this clone: The read falls 3 residues short of the CDR3 end, and the missing part is taken from the germline J gene. The chain uses TRBV5-6 and TRBJ2-7; 11 bases are a match to TRBD1. V lost 3 bases, J lost 3 bases, and 2 bases stayed unmatched. Germline loops: CDR1 SGHDT, CDR2 YYEEEE. The CDR3 is 14 residues long. CDR3 DNA (partial): TGTGCCAGCAGCTGGGGGACAGGGGGCTACGAG. It codes for CASSWGTGGYE. The entire CDR3 protein is CASSWGTGGYEQYF. Drawing the rest from reference TRBV5-6 and TRBJ2-7, the complete variable domain is DAGVTQSPTHLIKTRGQQVTLRCSPKSGHDTVSWYQQALGQGPQFIFQYYEEEERQRGNFPDRFSGHQFPNYSSELNVNALLLGDSALYLCASSWGTGGYEQYFGPGTRLTVT.

This clone appeared many times. The sequenced fragment ends 3 residues before the CDR3 boundary, so the rest is inferred from the germline J gene. V usage is TRBV18 and J usage is TRBJ2-1; 9 nucleotides match TRBD1. V lost 2 bases, J lost 4 bases, and 9 bases stayed unmatched. Germline V gene sequence: CDR1 KGHSH, CDR2 LQKENI. The CDR3 has 17 residues. CDR3 DNA, as far as it was read: TGTGCCAGCTCACCAAGAGGGACAGGGTCGACTTACAATGAG. This codes for CASSPRGTGSTYNE. The CDR3 as a whole reads CASSPRGTGSTYNEQFF.